The 4 T cell receptor beta chains listed next were all sequenced from one sample in a study of PD-L1 blockade in urothelial cancer. Described time point: peripheral blood 6 weeks after treatment start. Some clones are missing from TCRdb's copy, which holds only in-frame ones; the method was immunoSEQ multiplex PCR. The table lists 15,000 to 20,000 clones, approximately 83% of them singletons, with around 1.6% in the top ten. Specimen: PBMCs, collected around atezolizumab (anti-PD-L1) treatment. The receptors shown here come from a man between 50 and 59 years old with urothelial cancer.

The genes are TRBV4-1 and TRBJ1-1, with D hard to call. V dropped 0 bases and J dropped 1 base, with 9 bases sitting between them. Germline CDR1 MGHRA, CDR2 YSYEKL. The CDR3 length is 15 residues. CDR3 amino acids: CASSQEAFPNTEAFF. The DNA for the CDR3 is TGCGCCAGCAGCCAAGAGGCATTTCCGAACACTGAAGCTTTCTTT.

CDR3 in amino acids: CASSSQTGVGQPQHF. The DNA for the CDR3 is TGTGCCAGCAGCAGCCAGACAGGGGTAGGACAGCCCCAGCATTTT. This chain links TRBV11-2 with TRBJ1-5; 8 bases map to TRBD1. Germline loops: CDR1 SGHAT, CDR2 FQNNGV. There are 15 residues in the CDR3. Unmatched junction bases numbered 10, after V lost 5 bases and J lost 7 bases.

This clone was recorded a few times. The chain has TRBV5-1 and TRBJ1-1; maybe TRBD1 (6 bases). Germline V gene data show CDR1 as SGHRS and CDR2 as YFSETQ. Trimming left V 3 bases short and J 5 bases short, with 11 bases between. The CDR3 loop spans 13 amino acids. CDR3 residues: CASSSQGSTEAFF. The CDR3 region has the DNA TGCGCCAGCAGCTCACAGGGTTCGACTGAAGCTTTCTTT.

V and J are TRBV6-5 and TRBJ1-2; maybe TRBD1 (6 bases). Trimming took off 6 bases at V and 8 bases at J, with 19 bases between the two ends. The CDR3 spans 14 residues. Germline CDR1 MNHEY, CDR2 SVGAGI. This CDR3 is CASSDNYRVEGYTF. CDR3 DNA sequence: TGTGCCAGCAGCGACAATTACAGGGTGGAAGGCTACACCTTC.